These 3 T cell receptor beta chains were all obtained from the same sample, sequenced in a study of cytomegalovirus exposure and HLA in healthy donors. The PCR employed 60 Vbeta primers together with 13 Jbeta primers. Repertoires were generated with immunoSEQ multiplex PCR, while TCRdb's copy carries only in-frame clones and drops some. The sample records some 200,000 clones, around 64% being singletons. Sample: PBMCs. The receptors originated from a man aged 35 to 55 in good health and CMV-seropositive.

The gene calls are TRBV19 and TRBJ1-1, with D uncertain. V was cut by 5 bases and J by 2 bases, with 9 bases left in between. The V gene's germline CDR1 is LNHDA and CDR2 SQIVND (reference sequence). The CDR3 has 13 amino acids. As DNA, the CDR3 is TGTGCCAGTAGTCTCGAGGGTAACACTGAAGCTTTCTTT. Protein sequence: CASSLEGNTEAFF.

This sequence joins TRBV5-4 and TRBJ1-1; 11 positions agree with TRBD1. The V segment lost 5 bases and the J segment 4 bases; nucleotides outside the gene matches: 13. This CDR3 is 17 amino acids long. Germline loops: CDR1 SGHNT, CDR2 YYREEE (reference sequence). CDR3 residues: CASRPGQGVKDGTEAFF. The CDR3 DNA reads as TGTGCCAGCAGGCCGGGACAGGGGGTGAAGGATGGCACTGAAGCTTTCTTT.

J is TRBJ2-5 and V is TRBV2; 11 bases line up with TRBD2. With the DNA end fitting TRBJ2-7 better, the J assignment may be wrong. The CDR3 totals 17 residues. Germline V gene data show CDR1 as SNHLY and CDR2 as FYNNEI. CDR3 loop: CASSETSGAPLPYEQYF. DNA for the CDR3: TGTGCCAGCAGTGAGACTAGCGGGGCCCCGTTGCCCTACGAGCAGTACTTC.